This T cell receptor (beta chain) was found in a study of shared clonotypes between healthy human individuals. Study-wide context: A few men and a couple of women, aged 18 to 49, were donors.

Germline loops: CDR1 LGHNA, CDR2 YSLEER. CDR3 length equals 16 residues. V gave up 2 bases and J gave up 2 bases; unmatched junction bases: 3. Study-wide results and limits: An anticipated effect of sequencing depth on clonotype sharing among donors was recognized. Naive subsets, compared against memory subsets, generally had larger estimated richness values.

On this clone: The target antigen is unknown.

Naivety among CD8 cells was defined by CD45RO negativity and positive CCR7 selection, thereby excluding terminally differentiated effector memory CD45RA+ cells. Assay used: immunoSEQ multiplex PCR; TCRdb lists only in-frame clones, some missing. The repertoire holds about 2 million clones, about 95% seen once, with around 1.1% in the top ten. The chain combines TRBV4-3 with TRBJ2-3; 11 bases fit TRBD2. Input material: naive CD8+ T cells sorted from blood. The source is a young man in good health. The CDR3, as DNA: TGCGCCAGCAGCCAAAAACTAGCGGGAGTCACAGATACGCAGTATTTT. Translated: CASSQKLAGVTDTQYF.